A single sample gave rise to the 7 T cell receptor beta chains below, sequenced in a study of blood T cell repertoires in COVID-19. Sequencing was performed with immunoSEQ multiplex PCR; in TCRdb, only in-frame clones are kept and a portion is missing. The data hold about 150,000 clones, with 89% observed a single time. The material sequenced was peripheral blood. These receptors were obtained from a man in his sixties with acute or convalescent COVID-19.

The chain has TRBV9 and TRBJ2-2; 9 bases map to TRBD2. CDR3 length equals 16 residues. V lost 3 bases to trimming and J lost 5 bases; unmatched junction nucleotides: 8. Germline CDR1 is SGDLS and CDR2 is YYNGEE. The CDR3 here is CASSARAGGRTGELFF. The CDR3 region has the DNA TGTGCCAGCAGCGCCCGAGCGGGGGGAAGGACCGGGGAGCTGTTTTTT.

The chain links TRBV3-1 (or the pseudogene TRBV3-2) to TRBJ1-2; D is perhaps TRBD1 (6 bases). The CDR3 has 15 amino acids. In germline, CDR1 is LGHDT, CDR2 YNNKEL (reference sequence). The V end was cut by 0 bases, the J end by 4 bases, with 12 bases between. CDR3 coding DNA: TGTGCCAGCAGCCAAGATCAGGGACATCCCTATGGCTACACCTTC. It translates to CASSQDQGHPYGYTF.

J is TRBJ1-2 and V is TRBV3-1 (or the pseudogene TRBV3-2); D is unclear. V lost 4 bases, J lost 0 bases, and 9 bases lay in between. CDR3 length equals 14 residues. CDR1 is LGHDT and CDR2 is YNNKEL in the germline V gene (reference sequence). The CDR3 is CASSRRETNYGYTF. As DNA, the CDR3 is TGTGCCAGCAGCCGCCGGGAGACTAACTATGGCTACACCTTC.

This chain links TRBV11-2 with TRBJ1-2; possibly TRBD1 for D (5 bases). Germline lookup yields CDR1 SGHAT and CDR2 FQNNGV. Trimming cost V 2 bases and J 6 bases, with 10 bases left between them. The CDR3 runs 13 residues. The CDR3 DNA follows: TGTGCCAGCAGCTTACAGGGTTTCGATGGCTACACCTTC. Amino acids: CASSLQGFDGYTF.

The chain couples TRBV18 to TRBJ1-2, with 10 positions matching TRBD1. V was clipped by 6 bases and J by 5 bases; unmatched bases: 6. The length of the CDR3 is 14 residues. Germline CDR1 is KGHSH and CDR2 is LQKENI. The CDR3 DNA reads as TGTGCCAGCTCGTCGGACAGGGGGAAGTATGGCTACACCTTC. It translates to CASSSDRGKYGYTF.

In its sample, this clone was seen once. V usage is TRBV3-1 (or the pseudogene TRBV3-2) and J usage is TRBJ2-1, with TRBD1 matching 9 bases. There are 14 residues in the CDR3. Losses at the gene ends were 7 bases for V and 8 bases for J; bases not matched to a gene: 9. Germline V CDR1 and CDR2: LGHDT, YNNKEL (reference sequence). CDR3 nucleotides: TGTGCCAGCACGCAGGACAGGGGAGTCTATGAGCAGTTCTTC. Protein product: CASTQDRGVYEQFF.

The J gene is TRBJ2-5, the V gene TRBV9; D uncertain. The V gene's germline CDR1 is SGDLS and CDR2 YYNGEE. V was trimmed by 4 bases and J by 1 base, leaving 14 bases between them. The CDR3 sequence is 15 residues long. CDR3: CASSPQPEAQETQYF. In nucleotides, the CDR3 is TGTGCCAGCAGCCCACAGCCAGAAGCCCAAGAGACCCAGTACTTC.